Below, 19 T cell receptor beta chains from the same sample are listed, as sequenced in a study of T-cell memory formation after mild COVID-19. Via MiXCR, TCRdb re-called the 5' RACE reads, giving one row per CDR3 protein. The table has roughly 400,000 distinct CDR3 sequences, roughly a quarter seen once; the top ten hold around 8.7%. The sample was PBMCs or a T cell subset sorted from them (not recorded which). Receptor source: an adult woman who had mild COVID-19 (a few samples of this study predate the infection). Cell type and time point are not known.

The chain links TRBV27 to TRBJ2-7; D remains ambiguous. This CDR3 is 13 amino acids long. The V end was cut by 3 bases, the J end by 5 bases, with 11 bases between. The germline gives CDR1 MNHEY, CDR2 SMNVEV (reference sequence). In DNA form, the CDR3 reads TGTGCCAGCAGTTTTAAGGTCCAGAACGAGCAGTACTTC. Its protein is CASSFKVQNEQYF.

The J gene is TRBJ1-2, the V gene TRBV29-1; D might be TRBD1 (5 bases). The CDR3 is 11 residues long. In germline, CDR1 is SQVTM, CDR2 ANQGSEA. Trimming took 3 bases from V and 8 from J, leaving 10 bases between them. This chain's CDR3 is CSVEGVGGYTF. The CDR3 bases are TGCAGCGTTGAGGGGGTTGGCGGCTACACCTTC. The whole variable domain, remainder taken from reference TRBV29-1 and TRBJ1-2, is SAVISQKPSRDICQRGTSLTIQCQVDSQVTMMFWYRQQPGQSLTLIATANQGSEATYESGFVIDKFPISRPNLTFSTLTVSNMSPEDSSIYLCSVEGVGGYTFGSGTRLTVV.

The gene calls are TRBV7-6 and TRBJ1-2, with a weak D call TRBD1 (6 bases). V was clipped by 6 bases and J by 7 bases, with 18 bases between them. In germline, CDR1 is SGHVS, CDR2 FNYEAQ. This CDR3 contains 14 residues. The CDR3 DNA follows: TGTGCCAGCAGTCGACGGCCAGGGGAGGCTGGCTACACCTTC. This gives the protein CASSRRPGEAGYTF. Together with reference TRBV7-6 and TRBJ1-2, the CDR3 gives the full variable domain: GAGVSQSPRYKVTKRGQDVALRCDPISGHVSLYWYRQALGQGPEFLTYFNYEAQQDKSGLPNDRFSAERPEGSISTLTIQRTEQRDSAMYRCASSRRPGEAGYTFGSGTRLTVV.

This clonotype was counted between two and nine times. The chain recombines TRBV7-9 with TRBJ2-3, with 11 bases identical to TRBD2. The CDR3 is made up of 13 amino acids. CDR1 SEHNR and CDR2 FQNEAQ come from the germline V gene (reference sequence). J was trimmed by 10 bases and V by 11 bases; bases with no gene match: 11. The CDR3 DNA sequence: TGTGCCGGACTTAGCGGGGGGGCTTCTGCGCAGTATTTT. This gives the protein CAGLSGGASAQYF.

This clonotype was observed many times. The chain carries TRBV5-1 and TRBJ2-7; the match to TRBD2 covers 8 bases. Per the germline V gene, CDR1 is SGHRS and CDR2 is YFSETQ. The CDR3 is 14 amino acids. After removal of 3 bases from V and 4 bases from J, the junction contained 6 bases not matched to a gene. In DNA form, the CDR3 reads TGCGCCAGCAGCTCGAACGAGCGGGGGTACGAGCAGTACTTC. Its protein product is CASSSNERGYEQYF.

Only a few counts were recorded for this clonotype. CDR3 nucleotide sequence: TGCGCCAGCAGCCAAGGGGTAGGACAGGGGTGGGCCGAGCAGTACTTC. Amino acids: CASSQGVGQGWAEQYF. V gene TRBV4-3 combines with J gene TRBJ2-7; 9 nucleotides match TRBD1. Germline V CDR1 and CDR2: LGHNA, YSLEER. This CDR3 has 16 residues. Unmatched junction bases numbered 10, after V lost 1 base and J lost 6 bases.

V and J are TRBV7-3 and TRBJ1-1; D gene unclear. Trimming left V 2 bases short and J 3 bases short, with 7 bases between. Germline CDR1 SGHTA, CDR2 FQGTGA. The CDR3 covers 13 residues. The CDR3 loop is CASSLDTDTEAFF. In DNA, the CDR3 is TGTGCCAGCAGCTTAGATACGGACACTGAAGCTTTCTTT.

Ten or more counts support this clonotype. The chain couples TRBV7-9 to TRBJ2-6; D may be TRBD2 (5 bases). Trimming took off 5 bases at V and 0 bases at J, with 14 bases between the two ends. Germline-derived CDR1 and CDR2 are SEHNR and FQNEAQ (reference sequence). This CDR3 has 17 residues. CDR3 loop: CASSPGISSSGANVLTF. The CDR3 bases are TGTGCCAGCAGCCCCGGGATCTCGAGCTCTGGGGCCAACGTCCTGACTTTC.

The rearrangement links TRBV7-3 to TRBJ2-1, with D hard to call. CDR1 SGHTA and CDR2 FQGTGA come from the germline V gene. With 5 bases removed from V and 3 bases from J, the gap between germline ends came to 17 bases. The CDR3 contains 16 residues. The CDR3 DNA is TGTGCCAGCAGCCAACGCCTTACCGGGCTCTACAATGAGCAGTTCTTC. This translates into CASSQRLTGLYNEQFF. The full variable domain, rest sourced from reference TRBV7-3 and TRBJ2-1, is GAGVSQTPSNKVTEKGKYVELRCDPISGHTALYWYRQSLGQGPEFLIYFQGTGAADDSGLPNDRFFAVRPEGSVSTLKIQRTERGDSAVYLCASSQRLTGLYNEQFFGPGTRLTVL.

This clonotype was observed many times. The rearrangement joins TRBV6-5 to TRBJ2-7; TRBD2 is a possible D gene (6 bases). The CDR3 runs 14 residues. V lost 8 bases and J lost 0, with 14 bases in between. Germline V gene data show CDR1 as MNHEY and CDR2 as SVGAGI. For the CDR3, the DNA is TGTGCCAGCGGGCGGGACTTCGGCTCCTACGAGCAGTACTTC. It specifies CASGRDFGSYEQYF.

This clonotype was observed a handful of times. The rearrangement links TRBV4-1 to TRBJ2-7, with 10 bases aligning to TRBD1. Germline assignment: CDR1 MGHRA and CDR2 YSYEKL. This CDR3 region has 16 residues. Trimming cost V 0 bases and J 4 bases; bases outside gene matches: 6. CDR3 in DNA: TGCGCCAGCAGCCAAGAGAAGAAGGGACAGGGGTACGAGCAGTACTTC. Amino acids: CASSQEKKGQGYEQYF.

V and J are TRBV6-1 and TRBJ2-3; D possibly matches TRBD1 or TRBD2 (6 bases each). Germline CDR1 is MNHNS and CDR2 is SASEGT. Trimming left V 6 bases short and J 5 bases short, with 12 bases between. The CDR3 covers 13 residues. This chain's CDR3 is CASRRDTGDTQYF. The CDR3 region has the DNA TGTGCCAGCAGGCGGGACACGGGAGATACGCAGTATTTT.

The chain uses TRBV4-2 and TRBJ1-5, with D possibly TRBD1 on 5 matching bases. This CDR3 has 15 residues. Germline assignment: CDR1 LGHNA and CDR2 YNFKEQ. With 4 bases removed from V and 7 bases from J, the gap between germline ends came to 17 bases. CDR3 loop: CASSPHGRAGQPQHF. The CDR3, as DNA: TGTGCCAGCAGCCCCCACGGGCGGGCAGGGCAGCCCCAGCATTTT.

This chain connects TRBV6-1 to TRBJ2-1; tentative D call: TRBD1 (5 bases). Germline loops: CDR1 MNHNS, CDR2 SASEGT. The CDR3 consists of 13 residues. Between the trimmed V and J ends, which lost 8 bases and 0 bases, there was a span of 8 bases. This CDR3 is CASGTGSYNEQFF. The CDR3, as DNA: TGTGCCAGCGGTACAGGCTCCTACAATGAGCAGTTCTTC.

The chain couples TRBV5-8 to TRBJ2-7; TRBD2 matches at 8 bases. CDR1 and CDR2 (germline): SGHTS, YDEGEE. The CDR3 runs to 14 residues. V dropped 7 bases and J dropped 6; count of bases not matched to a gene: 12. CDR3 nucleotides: TGTGCCAGCCGTCCGGGGGGGCCAGTGCGCGAGCAGTACTTC. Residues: CASRPGGPVREQYF. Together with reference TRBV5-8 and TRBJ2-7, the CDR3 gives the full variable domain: EAGVTQSPTHLIKTRGQQATLRCSPISGHTSVYWYQQALGLGLQFLLWYDEGEERNRGNFPPRFSGRQFPNYSSELNVNALELEDSALYLCASRPGGPVREQYFGPGTRLTVT.

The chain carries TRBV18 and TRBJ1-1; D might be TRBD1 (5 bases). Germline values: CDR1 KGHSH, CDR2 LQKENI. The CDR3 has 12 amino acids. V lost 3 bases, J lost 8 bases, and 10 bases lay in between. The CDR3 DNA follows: TGTGCCAGCTCACCTGGGGCGCAAGAAGCTTTCTTT. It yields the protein CASSPGAQEAFF.

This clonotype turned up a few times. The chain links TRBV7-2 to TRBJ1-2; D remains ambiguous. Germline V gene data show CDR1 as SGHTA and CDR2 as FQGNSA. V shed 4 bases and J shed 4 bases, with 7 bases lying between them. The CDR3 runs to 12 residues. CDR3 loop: CASSYNGYGYTF. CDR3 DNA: TGTGCCAGCAGCTATAATGGCTATGGCTACACCTTC. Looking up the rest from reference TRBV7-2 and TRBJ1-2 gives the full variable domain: GAGVSQSPSNKVTEKGKDVELRCDPISGHTALYWYRQSLGQGLEFLIYFQGNSAPDKSGLPSDRFSAERTGGSVSTLTIQRTQQEDSAVYLCASSYNGYGYTFGSGTRLTVV.

CDR3 DNA sequence: TGCAGTGCTCACGGGGGCGACACCGGGGAGCTGTTTTTT. Its protein is CSAHGGDTGELFF. The V and J genes are TRBV20-1 and TRBJ2-2; D tentatively reads TRBD1 or TRBD2 (6 bases each). This CDR3 region has 13 residues. Germline V CDR1 and CDR2: DFQATT, SNEGSKA (reference sequence). V lost 5 bases and J 3 bases, leaving 10 bases between the germline ends.

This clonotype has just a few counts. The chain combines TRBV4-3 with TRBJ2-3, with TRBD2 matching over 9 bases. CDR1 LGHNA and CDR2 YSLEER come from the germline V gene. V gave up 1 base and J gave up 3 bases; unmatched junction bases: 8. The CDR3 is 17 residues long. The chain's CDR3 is CASSQGLAGVVTDTQYF. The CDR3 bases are TGCGCCAGCAGCCAAGGCTTAGCGGGAGTAGTGACAGATACGCAGTATTTT.